This is a list of T cell receptor beta chains from one sample in a study of vaccination effects on CD4 cells after COVID-19. These TCRs are of unknown antigen specificity. TCRdb keeps only in-frame clones here, not all; method: immunoSEQ multiplex PCR. In the table there are tens of thousands of clones, more than 55% of which are singletons. The input for sequencing was CD4+ T cells from PBMCs cultured without peptide, taken before COVID-19 vaccination. The source of these receptors is a human donor who received a COVID-19 vaccine. The CDR3 runs from the conserved cysteine through the conserved F or W. D genes are given only for firm matches. Only some rows state a clone size, as once, few, many or a class for expanded clones.

clone size: -; J gene: TRBJ1-5; D gene: -; V gene: TRBV6-1; CDR3 DNA: TGTGCCAGCAGTGAAGGTTGGACCGCCAATCAGCCCCAGCATTTT; CDR3 protein: CASSEGWTANQPQHF
clone size: -; J gene: TRBJ2-3; D gene: TRBD1; V gene: TRBV25-1; CDR3 DNA: TGTGCCAGCAGTGACACAGGGGGGTTCGCAGATACGCAGTATTTT; CDR3 protein: CASSDTGGFADTQYF
clone size: -; J gene: TRBJ2-5; D gene: -; V gene: TRBV5-1; CDR3 DNA: TGCGCCAGCAGCTTGACAGAGGAGGCGACCCAGTACTTC; CDR3 protein: CASSLTEEATQYF
clone size: few; J gene: TRBJ1-4; D gene: -; V gene: TRBV7-9; CDR3 DNA: TGTGCCAGCAGCCTCGCGGTCGGGGCAGCAAATGAAAAACTGTTTTTT; CDR3 protein: CASSLAVGAANEKLFF
clone size: -; J gene: TRBJ2-5; D gene: -; V gene: TRBV2; CDR3 DNA: TGTGCCAGCAGTGTGAACCGGGGGAGCCAAGAGACCCAGTACTTC; CDR3 protein: CASSVNRGSQETQYF
clone size: -; J gene: TRBJ1-4; D gene: -; V gene: TRBV6-5; CDR3 DNA: TGTGCCAGCTCCGGGAGTGCAACTAATGAAAAACTGTTTTTT; CDR3 protein: CASSGSATNEKLFF
clone size: -; J gene: TRBJ2-7; D gene: -; V gene: TRBV29-1; CDR3 DNA: TGCAGCGTTGAATATCGTAAGGCTACCTCCTACGAGCAGTACTTC; CDR3 protein: CSVEYRKATSYEQYF
clone size: few; J gene: TRBJ1-2; D gene: -; V gene: TRBV6-5; CDR3 DNA: TGTGCCAGCAGTTACGACAGGAGCTATGGCTACACCTTC; CDR3 protein: CASSYDRSYGYTF
clone size: -; J gene: TRBJ2-2; D gene: TRBD2; V gene: TRBV19; CDR3 DNA: TGTGCCAGTAGTGCCCCTAGCGGGAGGGCTTACGGGGAGCTGTTTTTT; CDR3 protein: CASSAPSGRAYGELFF
clone size: -; J gene: TRBJ2-2; D gene: TRBD1; V gene: TRBV11-3; CDR3 DNA: TGTGCCAGCAGCCTTCCGACAGGGGGGAACACCGGGGAGCTGTTTTTT; CDR3 protein: CASSLPTGGNTGELFF
clone size: -; J gene: TRBJ1-4; D gene: -; V gene: TRBV5-1; CDR3 DNA: TGCGCCAGCAGCGACTACAGGAGGACTAATGAAAAACTGTTTTTT; CDR3 protein: CASSDYRRTNEKLFF
clone size: few; J gene: TRBJ1-1; D gene: -; V gene: TRBV18; CDR3 DNA: TGTGCCAGCTCACTTGAGTACACTGAAGCTTTCTTT; CDR3 protein: CASSLEYTEAFF
clone size: -; J gene: TRBJ2-7; D gene: -; V gene: TRBV5-4; CDR3 DNA: TGTGCCAGCAGCTTTCCACATGGGGACGAGCAGTACTTC; CDR3 protein: CASSFPHGDEQYF
clone size: -; J gene: TRBJ2-3; D gene: -; V gene: TRBV10-3; CDR3 DNA: TGTGCCATCAGTGAGAGAGGATCTAGCACAGATACGCAGTATTTT; CDR3 protein: CAISERGSSTDTQYF
clone size: few; J gene: TRBJ2-7; D gene: -; V gene: TRBV10-3; CDR3 DNA: TGTGCCATCAGTGAGTCGAACCCGTTGGGACTTCTCCGAGAGCAGTACTTC; CDR3 protein: CAISESNPLGLLREQYF
clone size: -; J gene: TRBJ2-7; D gene: -; V gene: TRBV19; CDR3 DNA: TGTGCCAGTAGTCTTGGGGGGTCCCACGAGCAGTACTTC; CDR3 protein: CASSLGGSHEQYF
clone size: -; J gene: TRBJ1-1; D gene: TRBD1; V gene: TRBV3-1/TRBV3-2; CDR3 DNA: TGTGCCAGCAGCCAAGCAGGGGGGGACACTGAAGCTTTCTTT; CDR3 protein: CASSQAGGDTEAFF
clone size: few; J gene: TRBJ1-2; D gene: -; V gene: TRBV25-1; CDR3 DNA: TGTGCCAGCAGTGAATTAGGACGGCAGGGTGATGGCTACACCTTC; CDR3 protein: CASSELGRQGDGYTF
clone size: few; J gene: TRBJ1-4; D gene: -; V gene: TRBV2; CDR3 DNA: TGTGCCAGCCGTAGCAGGGTAGGAACTAATGAAAAACTGTTTTTT; CDR3 protein: CASRSRVGTNEKLFF
clone size: -; J gene: TRBJ2-5; D gene: -; V gene: TRBV9; CDR3 DNA: TGTGCCAGCAGCGCCCTCGGGGGCGGAGAGACCCAGTACTTC; CDR3 protein: CASSALGGGETQYF
clone size: -; J gene: TRBJ1-6; D gene: TRBD1; V gene: TRBV5-8; CDR3 DNA: TGTGCCAGCAGCTTGGTCAGGGGGAATTCACCCCTCCACTTT; CDR3 protein: CASSLVRGNSPLHF
clone size: few; J gene: TRBJ1-1; D gene: -; V gene: TRBV6-1; CDR3 DNA: TGTGCCAGCAGTGAACGGGGGAACACTGAAGCTTTCTTT; CDR3 protein: CASSERGNTEAFF
clone size: -; J gene: TRBJ1-1; D gene: -; V gene: TRBV10-3; CDR3 DNA: TGTGCCATCAGGAGGGACACCCAGTACGCCACTGAAGCTTTCTTT; CDR3 protein: CAIRRDTQYATEAFF
clone size: -; J gene: TRBJ2-7; D gene: -; V gene: TRBV6-5; CDR3 DNA: TGTGCCAGCAGCCTATCCGGGGGTGACTCCTACGAGCAGTACTTC; CDR3 protein: CASSLSGGDSYEQYF
clone size: -; J gene: TRBJ2-3; D gene: -; V gene: TRBV29-1; CDR3 DNA: TGCAGCGCAGACACCACAGATACGCAGTATTTT; CDR3 protein: CSADTTDTQYF
clone size: -; J gene: TRBJ1-5; D gene: TRBD1; V gene: TRBV10-1; CDR3 DNA: TGCGCCAGCAGTGAAGGGGACAGAGGCCAGCCCCAGCATTTT; CDR3 protein: CASSEGDRGQPQHF
clone size: -; J gene: TRBJ2-3; D gene: -; V gene: TRBV20-1; CDR3 DNA: TGCAGTGCTAGTCCCGGGTCGGGGACAGATACGCAGTATTTT; CDR3 protein: CSASPGSGTDTQYF
clone size: -; J gene: TRBJ1-2; D gene: -; V gene: TRBV29-1; CDR3 DNA: TGCAGCGTTGCAGGTCAGGGGAATAACTATGGCTACACCTTC; CDR3 protein: CSVAGQGNNYGYTF
clone size: -; J gene: TRBJ1-3; D gene: TRBD1; V gene: TRBV18; CDR3 DNA: TGTGCCAGCTCACCCGACAGGGGAAGTGGAAACACCATATATTTT; CDR3 protein: CASSPDRGSGNTIYF
clone size: once; J gene: TRBJ1-1; D gene: TRBD1; V gene: TRBV3-1/TRBV3-2; CDR3 DNA: TGTGCCAGCAGCCAGATAGGACAGGGCATTGCTTTCTTT; CDR3 protein: CASSQIGQGIAFF